This T cell receptor beta chain was sequenced for a study of post-analysis software for immune sequencing data. Details on this clonotype: Antigen: not known.

The germline gives CDR1 SGHRS, CDR2 YFSETQ. The V end lost 0 bases, the J end lost 6 bases, and 12 bases lay between the germline ends. This CDR3 region has 14 residues. Included in the TCR beta cDNA libraries were unique molecular identifiers. TCRdb recomputed calls from the PCR reads with MiXCR, one row per CDR3 protein. The sample comprises some 190,000 distinct CDR3 sequences, 25% to 30% of which are singletons, and nearly 3.5% rests with the top ten. Study-wide findings and caveats: Relative to controls, patients had 4 or 5 TRBV segments at higher frequency, with TRBV5-6, TRBV5-1 and TRBV20-1 among these.

The sample comprised blood. The rearrangement links TRBV5-1 to TRBJ1-1, with D possibly TRBD1 on 6 matching bases. This TCR derives from a girl aged 2-17 years with multiple sclerosis. The CDR3, as DNA: TGCGCCAGCAGCTTGGGGGGGGCCGGGGCTGAAGCTTTCTTT. This codes for CASSLGGAGAEAFF.